This T cell receptor (beta chain) was captured by sequencing in a study of neoadjuvant anti-PD-1 for oral cavity cancer. Study-wide results and limits: Larger post-treatment preexisting tumor clones tracked with greater tumor shrinkage. Higher pretreatment Treg/Th17 ratios tracked higher pretreatment blood clonality.

Assay used: immunoSEQ multiplex PCR; TCRdb lists only in-frame clones, some missing. The sample records about 5,000 clones, approximately 60% being singletons. Concerning this clone itself: As yet, its antigen is unknown.

This sample's time point: after neoadjuvant nivolumab, at surgical resection. This TCR came from a person between 40 and 80 years old with oral cavity squamous cell carcinoma. The sequencing used tumor tissue, collected after nivolumab (anti-PD-1) treatment.

The CDR3 coding sequence is TGCAGCGTTACCCCTGGGGGACAGGGGGCTGAAGCTTTCTTT. Translation gives CSVTPGGQGAEAFF. The chain employs TRBV29-1 and TRBJ1-1; TRBD1 matches at 11 bases. Trimming took 5 bases from V and 6 from J; bases not matched to a gene: 8. CDR3 length: 14 residues. Germline values: CDR1 SQVTM, CDR2 ANQGSEA. The full variable domain, in which reference TRBV29-1 and TRBJ1-1 provide the parts outside the CDR3, is SAVISQKPSRDICQRGTSLTIQCQVDSQVTMMFWYRQQPGQSLTLIATANQGSEATYESGFVIDKFPISRPNLTFSTLTVSNMSPEDSSIYLCSVTPGGQGAEAFFGQGTRLTVV.